The present TCR beta chain was sequenced within a study of T cells in Graves' hyperthyroidism and ophthalmopathy. TCR beta CDR3 sequences were amplified from RNA transcripts. TCR CDR3 underwent first-round RT-PCR with the HTBI primer set. TCRdb re-derived calls from the multiplex PCR reads in MiXCR, one entry per CDR3 protein. The data show around 540,000 distinct CDR3 sequences, roughly 15% seen once. CDR3 size: 14 residues. V dropped 5 bases and J dropped 1; count of bases not matched to a gene: 8. Per the germline V gene, CDR1 is DFQATT and CDR2 is SNEGSKA (reference sequence). The study's findings and limits: Most thyroid-expanded clonotypes above 0.001 were also found in blood. Stable hyperthyroidism and ophthalmopathy were separated using 13 V-J signatures.

This clonotype was seen ten or more times. Antigen unknown. This clonotype was sampled from a woman in her twenties or thirties with Graves' ophthalmopathy. Sequencing was performed on blood. The genes are TRBV20-1 and TRBJ2-7, with 7 nucleotides matching TRBD2. CDR3 sequence (DNA): TGCAGTGCTCGTAGTGGTAGCGGGTCCTACGAGCAGTACTTC. Translated, it gives CSARSGSGSYEQYF.